This TCR beta chain stems from a study of cytomegalovirus exposure and HLA in healthy donors (dated by TCRdb to about 2017). In terms of the full investigation: An earlier analysis of approximately 640 of the donors reported approximately 270 Gb of sequence data and 117 million unique TCR beta sequences from about 200 million T cells. About five DR-DQ haplotypes were treated as single units for association and clustering because of strong linkage in the cohort. HLA typing included class I and class II loci at four-digit resolution. Every repertoire in the discovery cohort had been generated on one and the same sequencing platform. In a later genetic analysis, genome-wide SNP genotypes for about 65% of the roughly 670 donors were used, and that subset was treated as a discovery cohort. The genetic ancestry cluster associated with self-reported Caucasian donors included over 80% of the 398 genotyped donors. On average, around 240,000 unique TCR beta nucleotide sequences were sequenced per donor among about 400 genotyped donors of the cohort, with about 17% of those sequences being non-productive. An early release that covered about 600 HLA-typed donors contained approximately 290 gigabases of sequencing data and 65 million to 100 million unique TCR sequences. The number of typed donors differed by locus: about 620-640 for A, B, C, DRB1 and DQB1; approximately 520 for DQA1; 606 for DPA1; and around 470 for DPB1. A later analysis re-analyzed previously published TCR beta repertoires from 500 to 700 donors and added high-resolution HLA genotyping to study TCR occurrence patterns. The aim of the study was to test whether cataloging public T cell receptors could identify signatures of past pathogen exposure. To predict cytomegalovirus infection status, the study brought together high-throughput TCR immunosequencing, statistical association of individual TCRs with disease status, and machine learning. Besides the first cohort of around 700 subjects, a separate validation cohort made up of 95 to 150 different subjects was used. In an earlier analysis of 500 to 650 of the donors, high-throughput TCR beta sequencing was used to judge whether each TCR beta V gene segment behaved as functional or pseudogenic. Rather than drawing on any new phenotypic data, the later analysis identified candidate immune exposures from TCR beta sequences and the way those sequences occurred across donors. The T cell repertoires of some 700 subjects were profiled by immunosequencing and related to cytomegalovirus serostatus. Donor age, sex, ethnicity and CMV serostatus were compiled together with the repertoire data.

The cohort consisted of fewer than 700 healthy bone marrow donors. At the time of sampling, all cohort members were nominally healthy, though unrecorded immune exposures were likely present. The donor was CMV seropositive and belonged to the group of 250 to 350 seropositive cohort members. A peripheral blood sample was provided by each donor, and peripheral blood mononuclear cells were used for TCR beta sequencing. The Qiagen DNeasy Blood Extraction Kit was used to extract genomic DNA from the blood cell samples. Here is what the overall study found, with its caveats: V-gene and J-gene trimming of TCR beta chains was associated with a missense DCLRE1C variant in a later genetic analysis, and the association was replicated in an independent cohort. In a later genetic analysis, fewer N-insertions in productive TCRs were reported among donors in an Asian-associated ancestry cluster than the roughly 700-donor mean. A further reported finding was that TCR beta sequences accurately predicted the HLA-A and HLA-B alleles for most subjects in the first cohort. Assigning TCR associations to individual alleles was difficult when HLA alleles, especially DR and DQ, strongly co-occurred. A total of fewer than 200 TCR beta chains were listed by the study as associated with cytomegalovirus. Because HLA typing was unavailable for some donors at each locus, only the typed subset was used in association tests. The classifier was reported to diagnose cytomegalovirus status with high specificity and sensitivity in both the original and validation cohorts. Approximately 18 rarely observed V segments, including chromosome 9 orphons, were excluded from the earlier analysis of approximately 500 of the donors because counts were too low. At a false discovery rate of 0.05, a later analysis linked 16,951 TCR beta sequences to specific HLA alleles. According to a later analysis, parvovirus B19, influenza, CMV and Epstein-Barr virus appeared linked to several top co-occurrence clusters. The cohort was sequenced for TCR beta chains only, and without alpha or paired-chain data the features that could be detected were limited. In a later analysis, the rate of TCR association differed among HLA loci, with DRB1 alleles having the most associated TCRs and HLA-C alleles having the fewest. CMV serostatus was the only immune exposure information available for the cohort. Most TCR sequences were seen in very few donors, while some public TCRs were found in many individuals. The 87-base-pair reads could not distinguish some IMGT-functional V segments, including TRBV6-2 and TRBV6-3, so those segments were excluded. A few of the identified cytomegalovirus-associated TCR beta chains were confirmed in vitro to be specific for cytomegalovirus antigens. In an earlier analysis of a few hundred of the donors, most TCR beta V segments were observed in productive rearrangements about 87% or about 30% of the time, broadly matching IMGT annotations. A cluster of highly shared sequence variants was judged likely to represent a technical artifact of the sequencing pipeline. Sequencing depth was assumed to be roughly uniform across donors in the presence/absence analyses, though that assumption may not hold. The authors suggested that the approach could potentially be extended to other disease states and immunological phenotypes. According to a later analysis, most CMV-associated TCR beta chains appeared to be HLA-restricted, and the HLA associations seemed to be driven largely by CMV exposure. Linkage disequilibrium might explain the correlated functional status among segregating V segments, but an unknown experimental factor could not be ruled out. In a later analysis, HLA-associated TCR beta chains showed more clonal expansion and lower generation probabilities than non-associated chains that were equally common.

This clone was seen a few times. Its antigen is not yet known. Base-call qualities are not available, and no considerably larger clone is one nucleotide away. CDR1 is given as SEHNR and CDR2 as FQNEAQ, both from the germline V gene (reference sequence). The cysteine opens and the phenylalanine closes a CDR3 of 14 amino acids. Left in the record is the CDR3 DNA by itself, 42 bases read in frame from the first base. The junction shows trimming of 1 base on V and 0 bases on J, plus 5 bases between the germline ends. Receptors were amplified or captured by the immunoSEQ multiplex PCR assay. A mixture of 60 forward primers for TCR Vbeta segments and 13 reverse primers for TCR Jbeta segments was used in the multiplex PCR. The CDR3 region of rearranged TCR beta genes was amplified from genomic DNA by a multiplex PCR assay. Amplified TCR beta libraries were sequenced as 87-base-pair reads on the Illumina HiSeq System. In the original analysis: Across the 600 to 700 repertoires, a later analysis counted roughly 77 million unique TCR beta chains, some 11 million of which were shared by at least two donors. Raw reads were error-corrected and collapsed into unique sequences with a nearest-neighbor algorithm that merged closely related sequences to remove PCR and sequencing errors. V, D and J gene segments were assigned by aligning CDR3 sequences to IMGT reference sequences. Each retained sequence needed at least a six-nucleotide match to both a V gene segment and a J gene segment. A rearrangement counted as productive if the CDR3 had no stop codons and remained in frame with V and J, and every other rearrangement counted as non-productive. CDR3 was defined by IMGT convention, running from the second conserved V-encoded cysteine to the conserved J-encoded phenylalanine. The earlier analysis of 587 of the donors excluded sequences that lacked an unambiguous match to a single V gene segment. In an earlier analysis of 450 to 750 of the donors, a V segment was called functional when productive rearrangements were above 56.7%, and segregating when the standard deviation between donors exceeded 5%. A statistical classification framework was built for diagnosing cytomegalovirus status from the catalog of TCR beta chain sequences. V and J gene assignment, in a later analysis, came from comparing TCR nucleotide sequences with IMGT/GENE-DB human TR gene sequences. A later analysis assigned CDR3 sequences and most-parsimonious VDJ recombination scenarios with the TCRdist pipeline. In a later analysis, every TCR beta chain was defined by the combination of its CDR3 amino acid sequence and its V-gene family, and reads without a unique V-gene family were dropped. As a way to deal with suspected cross-contamination and a sequencing artifact, a later analysis dropped 640 or so nucleotide sequences that were highly shared and had low generation probability. In a later analysis, a clonal expansion index for each public chain was calculated from normalized within-repertoire ranks of inferred template counts. A later analysis computed generation probabilities with a VDJ recombination model fitted to out-of-frame rearrangements, and checked the results against IGoR. A later analysis scored TCR-TCR, TCR-HLA and TCR-CMV co-occurrence with hypergeometric tests, applying a repertoire-size bias correction to TCR pairs. In a later analysis, false discovery rates were estimated by permuting HLA or CMV assignments 20 times. In a later analysis, co-occurring TCRs were grouped with DBSCAN, and TCRdist sequence similarity was added when clustering was performed within HLA-allele-positive subsets. Repertoires with fewer than 30,000 or more than 120,000 public chains, plus five repertoires with anomalous nucleotide sharing, were excluded from co-occurrence clustering. TCRdb mirrors the immuneACCESS table, restricted to in-frame sequences. Some clones are absent from its copies; in checked studies, under half trace to an unresolved V gene, and the reason for the others is unknown. The D gene and trimming were derived from the DNA, and the V and J assignments and clone size from that table. The sample yields about 100,000 clones; 75% were counted once. The ten largest account for around 5% of the sample.

The chain employs TRBV7-9 and TRBJ2-3; TRBD2 is perhaps the D gene, given 5 matching bases. Input material: PBMCs. The receptor was isolated from a woman younger than 30 in good health and CMV-seropositive. This receptor has the CDR3 CASSLVASTDTQYF. In nucleotide form, the sequence is TGTGCCAGCAGCTTAGTAGCGAGCACAGATACGCAGTATTTT.